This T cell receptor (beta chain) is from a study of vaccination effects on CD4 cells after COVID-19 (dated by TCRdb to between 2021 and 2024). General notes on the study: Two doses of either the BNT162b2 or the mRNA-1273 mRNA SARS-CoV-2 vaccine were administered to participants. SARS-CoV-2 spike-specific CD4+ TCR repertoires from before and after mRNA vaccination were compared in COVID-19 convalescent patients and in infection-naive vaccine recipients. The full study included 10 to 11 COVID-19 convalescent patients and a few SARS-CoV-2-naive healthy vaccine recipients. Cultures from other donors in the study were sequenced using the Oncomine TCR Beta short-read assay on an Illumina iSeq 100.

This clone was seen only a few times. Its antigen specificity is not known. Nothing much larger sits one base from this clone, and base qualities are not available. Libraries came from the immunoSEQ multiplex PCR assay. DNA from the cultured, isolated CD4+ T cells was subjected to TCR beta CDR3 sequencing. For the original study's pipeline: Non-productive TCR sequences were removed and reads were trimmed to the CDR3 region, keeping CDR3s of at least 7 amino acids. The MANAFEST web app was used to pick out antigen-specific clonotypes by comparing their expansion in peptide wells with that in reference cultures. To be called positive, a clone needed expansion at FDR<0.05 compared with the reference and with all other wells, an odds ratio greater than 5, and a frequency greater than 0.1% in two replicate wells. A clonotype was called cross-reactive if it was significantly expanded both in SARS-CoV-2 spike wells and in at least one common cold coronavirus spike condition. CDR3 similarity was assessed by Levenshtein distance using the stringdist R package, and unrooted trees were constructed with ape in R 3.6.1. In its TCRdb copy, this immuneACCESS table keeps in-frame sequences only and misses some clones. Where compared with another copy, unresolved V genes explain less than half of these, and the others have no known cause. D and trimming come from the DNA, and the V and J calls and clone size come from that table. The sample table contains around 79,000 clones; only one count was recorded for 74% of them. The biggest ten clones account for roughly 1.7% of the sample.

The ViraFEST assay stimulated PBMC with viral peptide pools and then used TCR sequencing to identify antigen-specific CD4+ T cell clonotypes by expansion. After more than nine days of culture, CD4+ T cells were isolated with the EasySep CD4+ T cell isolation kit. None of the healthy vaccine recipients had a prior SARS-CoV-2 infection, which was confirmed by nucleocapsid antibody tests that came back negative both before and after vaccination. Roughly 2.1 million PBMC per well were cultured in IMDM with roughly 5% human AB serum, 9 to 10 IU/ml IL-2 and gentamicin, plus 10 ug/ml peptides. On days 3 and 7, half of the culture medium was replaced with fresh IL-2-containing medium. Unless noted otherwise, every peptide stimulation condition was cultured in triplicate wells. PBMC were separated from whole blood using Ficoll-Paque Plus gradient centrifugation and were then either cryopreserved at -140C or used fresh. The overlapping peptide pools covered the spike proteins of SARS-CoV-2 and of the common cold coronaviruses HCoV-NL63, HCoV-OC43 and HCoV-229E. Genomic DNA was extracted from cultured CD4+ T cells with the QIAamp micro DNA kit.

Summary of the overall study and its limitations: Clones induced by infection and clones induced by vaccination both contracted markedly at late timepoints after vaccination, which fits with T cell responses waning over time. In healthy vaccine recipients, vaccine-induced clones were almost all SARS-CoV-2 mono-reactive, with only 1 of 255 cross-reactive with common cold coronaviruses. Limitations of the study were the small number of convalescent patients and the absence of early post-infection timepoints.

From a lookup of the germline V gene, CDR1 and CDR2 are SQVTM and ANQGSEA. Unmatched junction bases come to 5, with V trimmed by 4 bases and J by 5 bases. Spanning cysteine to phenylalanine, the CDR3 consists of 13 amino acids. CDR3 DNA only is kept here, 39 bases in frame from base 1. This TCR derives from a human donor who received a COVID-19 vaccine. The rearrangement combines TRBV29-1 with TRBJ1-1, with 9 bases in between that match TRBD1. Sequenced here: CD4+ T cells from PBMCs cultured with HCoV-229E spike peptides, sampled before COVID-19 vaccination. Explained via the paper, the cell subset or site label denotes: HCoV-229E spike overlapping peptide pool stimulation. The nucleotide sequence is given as TGCAGCGTTGCGCAGGACAGGGGAACTGAAGCTTTCTTT. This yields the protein CSVAQDRGTEAFF. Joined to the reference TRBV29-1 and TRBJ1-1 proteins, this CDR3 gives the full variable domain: SAVISQKPSRDICQRGTSLTIQCQVDSQVTMMFWYRQQPGQSLTLIATANQGSEATYESGFVIDKFPISRPNLTFSTLTVSNMSPEDSSIYLCSVAQDRGTEAFFGQGTRLTVV.